These T cell receptor beta chains were read from a single sample in a study of response to subunit inactivated influenza vaccine. Using its own MiXCR run on the RT-PCR reads, TCRdb lists one record per CDR3 protein. The sample yields about 190,000 distinct CDR3 sequences, approximately 15% seen once. The source material was CD8+ T cells sorted from PBMCs, sampled roughly 5 days after vaccination. Source of these receptors: a man aged 50 to 59 who received an inactivated influenza vaccine. The CDR3 runs from the conserved cysteine through the conserved F or W. Fields, in order: V gene, D gene, CDR3 length, clone size, J gene, CDR3 protein, CDR3 DNA. A D gene is named only where the DNA matches it firmly. Clone size, where shown, is once, few, many, or a class for clones that have expanded.

TRBV2	TRBD1	16	-	TRBJ2-1	CASSTLGQATFNEQFF	TGTGCCAGCAGCACCCTGGGACAGGCTACCTTCAATGAGCAGTTCTTC
TRBV5-6	-	16	many	TRBJ1-1	CASSPFTRASNTEAFF	TGTGCCAGCAGCCCCTTTACCCGAGCATCGAACACTGAAGCTTTCTTT
TRBV4-2	-	12	-	TRBJ1-6	CASSRRLSPLHF	TGTGCCAGCAGCCGGCGGCTATCACCCCTCCACTTT
TRBV2	-	14	-	TRBJ2-7	CASSEARLNYEQYF	TGTGCCAGCAGTGAAGCTCGGCTGAACTACGAGCAGTACTTC
TRBV12-3/TRBV12-4	TRBD2	15	-	TRBJ2-3	CASRGLAGEADTQYF	TGTGCCAGCAGGGGACTAGCGGGAGAGGCAGATACGCAGTATTTT
TRBV28	TRBD1	13	many	TRBJ2-5	CASSSGTEETQYF	TGTGCCAGCAGCTCCGGGACAGAAGAGACCCAGTACTTC
TRBV7-8	-	19	-	TRBJ2-1	CASSLETGTGDLDYNEQFF	TGTGCCAGCAGCTTAGAGACGGGGACGGGGGACCTTGACTACAATGAGCAGTTCTTC
TRBV11-3	-	16	-	TRBJ2-1	CASSLSDRSSYNEQFF	TGTGCCAGCAGCCTGTCCGACCGGAGCTCCTACAATGAGCAGTTCTTC
TRBV29-1	-	12	many	TRBJ1-2	CSVPGTYPGYTF	TGCAGCGTTCCCGGGACGTACCCTGGCTACACCTTC
TRBV20-1	-	14	few	TRBJ2-1	CSARRRINYNEQFF	TGCAGTGCTAGGAGACGAATAAACTACAATGAGCAGTTCTTC